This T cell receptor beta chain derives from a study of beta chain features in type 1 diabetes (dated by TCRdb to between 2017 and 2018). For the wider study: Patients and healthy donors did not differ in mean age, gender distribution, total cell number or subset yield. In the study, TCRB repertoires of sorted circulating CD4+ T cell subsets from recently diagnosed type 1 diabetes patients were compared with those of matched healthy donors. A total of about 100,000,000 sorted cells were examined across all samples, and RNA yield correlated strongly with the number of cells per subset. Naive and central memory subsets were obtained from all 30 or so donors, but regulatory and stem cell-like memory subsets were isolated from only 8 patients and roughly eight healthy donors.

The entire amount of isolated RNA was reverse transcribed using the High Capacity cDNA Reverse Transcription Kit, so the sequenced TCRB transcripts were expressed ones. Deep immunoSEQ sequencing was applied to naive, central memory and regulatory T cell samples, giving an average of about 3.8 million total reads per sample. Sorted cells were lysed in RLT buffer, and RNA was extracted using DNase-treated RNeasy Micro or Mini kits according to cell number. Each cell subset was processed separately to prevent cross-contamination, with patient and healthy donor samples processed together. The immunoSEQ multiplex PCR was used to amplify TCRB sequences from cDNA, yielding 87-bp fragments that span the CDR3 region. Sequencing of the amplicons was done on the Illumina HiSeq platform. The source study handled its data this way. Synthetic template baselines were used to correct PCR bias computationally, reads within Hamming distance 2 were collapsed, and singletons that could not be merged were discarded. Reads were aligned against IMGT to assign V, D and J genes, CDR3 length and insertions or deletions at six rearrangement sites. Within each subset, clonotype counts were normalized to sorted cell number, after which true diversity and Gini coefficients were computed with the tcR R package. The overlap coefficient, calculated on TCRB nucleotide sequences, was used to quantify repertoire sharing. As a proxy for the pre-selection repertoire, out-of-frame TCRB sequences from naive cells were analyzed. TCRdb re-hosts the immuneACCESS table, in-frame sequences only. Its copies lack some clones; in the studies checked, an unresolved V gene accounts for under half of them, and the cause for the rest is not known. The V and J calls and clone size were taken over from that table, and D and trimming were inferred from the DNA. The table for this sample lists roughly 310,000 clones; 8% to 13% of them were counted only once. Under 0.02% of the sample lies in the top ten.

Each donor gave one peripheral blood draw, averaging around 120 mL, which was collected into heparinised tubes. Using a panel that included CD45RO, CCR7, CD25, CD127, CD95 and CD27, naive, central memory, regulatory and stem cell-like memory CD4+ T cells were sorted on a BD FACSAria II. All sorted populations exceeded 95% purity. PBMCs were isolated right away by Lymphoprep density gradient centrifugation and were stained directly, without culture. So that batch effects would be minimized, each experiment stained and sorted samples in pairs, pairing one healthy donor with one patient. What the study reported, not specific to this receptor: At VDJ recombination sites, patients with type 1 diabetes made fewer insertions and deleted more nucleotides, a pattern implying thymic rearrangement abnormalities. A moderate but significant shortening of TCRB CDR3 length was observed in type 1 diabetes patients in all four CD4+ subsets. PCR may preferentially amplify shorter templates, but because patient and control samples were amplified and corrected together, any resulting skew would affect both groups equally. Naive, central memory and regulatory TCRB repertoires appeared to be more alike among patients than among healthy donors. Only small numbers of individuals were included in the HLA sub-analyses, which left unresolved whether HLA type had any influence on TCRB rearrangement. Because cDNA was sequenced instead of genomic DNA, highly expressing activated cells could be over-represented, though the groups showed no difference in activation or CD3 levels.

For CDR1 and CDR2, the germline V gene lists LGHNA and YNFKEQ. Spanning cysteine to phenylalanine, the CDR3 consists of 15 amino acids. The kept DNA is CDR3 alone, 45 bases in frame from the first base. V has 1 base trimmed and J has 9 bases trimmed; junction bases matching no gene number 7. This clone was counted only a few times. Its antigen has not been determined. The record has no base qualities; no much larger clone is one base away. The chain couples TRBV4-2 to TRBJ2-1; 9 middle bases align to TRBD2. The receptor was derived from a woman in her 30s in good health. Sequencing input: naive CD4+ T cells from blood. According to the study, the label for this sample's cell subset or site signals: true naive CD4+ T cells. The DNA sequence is TGTGCCAGCAGCCAAGTAGCGGGAGTTGGGTTTGAGCAGTTCTTC. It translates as CASSQVAGVGFEQFF.